This entry features one T cell receptor (beta chain) sequence. This entry is derived from a study of blood T cell repertoires in COVID-19. V lost 3 bases and J 0 bases, leaving 14 bases between the germline ends. This CDR3 contains 16 residues. Germline loops: CDR1 LGHDT, CDR2 YNNKEL (reference sequence). Here immunoSEQ multiplex PCR was the method, and the copy in TCRdb shows in-frame clones only, minus some. The sample lists about 160,000 clones; under 95% were seen once. The gene calls are TRBV3-1 (or the pseudogene TRBV3-2) and TRBJ1-2, with D possibly matching TRBD1 (5 bases). The receptor was derived from a man between 18 and 29 years old with acute or convalescent COVID-19. The source material was peripheral blood. For the CDR3, the DNA is TGTGCCAGCAGCCATATTACAGGATTAGCTAACTATGGCTACACCTTC. Protein: CASSHITGLANYGYTF.